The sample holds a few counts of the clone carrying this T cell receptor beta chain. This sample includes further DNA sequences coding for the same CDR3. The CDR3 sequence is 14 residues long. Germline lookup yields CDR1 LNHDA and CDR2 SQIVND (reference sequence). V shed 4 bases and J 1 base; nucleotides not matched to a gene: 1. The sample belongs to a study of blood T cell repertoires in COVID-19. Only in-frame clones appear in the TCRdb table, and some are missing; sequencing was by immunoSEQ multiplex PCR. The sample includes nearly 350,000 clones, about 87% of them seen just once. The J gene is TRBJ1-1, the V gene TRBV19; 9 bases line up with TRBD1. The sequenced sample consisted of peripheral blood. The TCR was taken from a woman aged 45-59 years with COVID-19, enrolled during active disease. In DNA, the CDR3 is TGTGCCAGTAGTACGGACAGGGGGAACACTGAAGCTTTCTTT. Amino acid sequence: CASSTDRGNTEAFF.